Listed below are T cell receptor beta chains from one sample, sequenced in a study of identical twins. Using its own MiXCR run on the 5' RACE reads, TCRdb lists one record per CDR3 protein. The sample contains some 1,700,000 distinct CDR3 sequences, under 35% of which appear only once. The material sequenced was cord blood. Source of these receptors: a newborn girl in good health. Both conserved end residues are part of each CDR3. Fields, in order: D gene, clone size, V gene, J gene, CDR3 length, CDR3 DNA, CDR3 protein. D genes are given only for firm matches. Expanded clones are given a class, and other clones once, few, many or no size at all.

d_gene: NA; abundance: few; v_gene: TRBV6-1; j_gene: TRBJ2-4; len: 14; CDR3nt: TGTGCCAGCAGTGAAGGGGGGGCGCAAGACATTCAGTACTTC; CDR3aa: CASSEGGAQDIQYF
d_gene: NA; abundance: many; v_gene: TRBV29-1; j_gene: TRBJ2-7; len: 12; CDR3nt: TGCAGCGCCTCTGGGGATGCCTACGAGCAGTACTTC; CDR3aa: CSASGDAYEQYF
d_gene: NA; abundance: NA; v_gene: TRBV9; j_gene: TRBJ1-2; len: 13; CDR3nt: TGTGCCAGCAGCGTCCCCCCAGGGCACCTTTACACCTTC; CDR3aa: CASSVPPGHLYTF
d_gene: NA; abundance: many; v_gene: TRBV3-1; j_gene: TRBJ2-3; len: 17; CDR3nt: TGTGCCAGCAGCCAAGACCCACCCAGGGGGGGCACAGATACGCAGTATTTT; CDR3aa: CASSQDPPRGGTDTQYF
d_gene: TRBD1; abundance: few; v_gene: TRBV20-1; j_gene: TRBJ1-5; len: 15; CDR3nt: TGCAGTGCTACCCCGCGACAGGGGTTCAATCAGCCCCAGCATTTT; CDR3aa: CSATPRQGFNQPQHF
d_gene: NA; abundance: NA; v_gene: TRBV19; j_gene: TRBJ2-2; len: 14; CDR3nt: TGTGCCAGTAGTGTCACAGGGTCCACCGGGGAGCTGTTTTTT; CDR3aa: CASSVTGSTGELFF
d_gene: NA; abundance: NA; v_gene: TRBV4-2; j_gene: TRBJ1-2; len: 15; CDR3nt: TGTGCCAGCAGCCAACTTCGGACAGACCACTATGGCTACACCTTC; CDR3aa: CASSQLRTDHYGYTF
d_gene: NA; abundance: NA; v_gene: TRBV7-2; j_gene: TRBJ1-5; len: 15; CDR3nt: TGTGCCAGCAGCTTACTAGGATCAGGCAATCAGCCCCAGCATTTT; CDR3aa: CASSLLGSGNQPQHF
d_gene: TRBD2; abundance: NA; v_gene: TRBV5-1; j_gene: TRBJ2-7; len: 17; CDR3nt: TGCGCCAGCAGCTTGGCCATGACTAGCGGGGTTTCCTACGAGCAGTACTTC; CDR3aa: CASSLAMTSGVSYEQYF
d_gene: TRBD2; abundance: few; v_gene: TRBV6-2/TRBV6-3; j_gene: TRBJ2-1; len: 15; CDR3nt: TGTGCCAGCAGCCGTAGCGGGGGGCTCCACAATGAGCAGTTCTTC; CDR3aa: CASSRSGGLHNEQFF
d_gene: NA; abundance: many; v_gene: TRBV25-1; j_gene: TRBJ2-6; len: 15; CDR3nt: TGTGCCAGCAGCTACATGGGTCCTGGGGCCAACGTCCTGACTTTC; CDR3aa: CASSYMGPGANVLTF
d_gene: NA; abundance: NA; v_gene: TRBV4-2; j_gene: TRBJ2-2; len: 17; CDR3nt: TGTGCCAGCAGCCAAGAACCGGCAGGTCCGAACACCGGGGAGCTGTTTTTT; CDR3aa: CASSQEPAGPNTGELFF
d_gene: NA; abundance: few; v_gene: TRBV20-1; j_gene: TRBJ2-7; len: 14; CDR3nt: TGCAGTGCTAGAGATGGCAGGAGGGCTACCGAGCAGTACTTC; CDR3aa: CSARDGRRATEQYF
d_gene: TRBD1; abundance: many; v_gene: TRBV29-1; j_gene: TRBJ2-7; len: 13; CDR3nt: TGCAGCGGAGGGGACAGTCGCTCCTACGAGCAGTACTTC; CDR3aa: CSGGDSRSYEQYF
d_gene: NA; abundance: NA; v_gene: TRBV12-3/TRBV12-4; j_gene: TRBJ2-3; len: 14; CDR3nt: TGTGCCAGCAGTCGTCCCGGGGGCACAGATATGCAGTATTTT; CDR3aa: CASSRPGGTDMQYF
d_gene: NA; abundance: few; v_gene: TRBV3-1; j_gene: TRBJ2-5; len: 12; CDR3nt: TGTGCCAGCAGCCCACATTGGGCGACCCAGTACTTC; CDR3aa: CASSPHWATQYF
d_gene: NA; abundance: NA; v_gene: TRBV16; j_gene: TRBJ2-3; len: 13; CDR3nt: TGTGCCAGCAGCCAAGACGACGGGGATACGCGGTATTTT; CDR3aa: CASSQDDGDTRYF
d_gene: NA; abundance: NA; v_gene: TRBV28; j_gene: TRBJ1-4; len: 14; CDR3nt: TGTGCCAGCAGTTCGTCAGGCACTAATGAAAAACTGTTTTTT; CDR3aa: CASSSSGTNEKLFF
d_gene: NA; abundance: few; v_gene: TRBV6-5; j_gene: TRBJ2-1; len: 15; CDR3nt: TGTGCCAGCAGTTTGGGCGGGGCTACAATGAGCGAGCAGTTCTTC; CDR3aa: CASSLGGATMSEQFF
d_gene: NA; abundance: many; v_gene: TRBV5-1; j_gene: TRBJ2-1; len: 11; CDR3nt: TGCGCCAGCACCGGGGGCAATGAGCAGTTCTTC; CDR3aa: CASTGGNEQFF
d_gene: NA; abundance: few; v_gene: TRBV11-2; j_gene: TRBJ2-1; len: 15; CDR3nt: TGTGCCAGCAGCTCCCCGGGACGGCCCTACAATGAGCAGTTCTTC; CDR3aa: CASSSPGRPYNEQFF
d_gene: TRBD1; abundance: NA; v_gene: TRBV27; j_gene: TRBJ1-1; len: 17; CDR3nt: TGTGCCAGCAACCCTTACAGGGGGCGGGGGTGGGGGACTGAAGCTTTCTTT; CDR3aa: CASNPYRGRGWGTEAFF
d_gene: TRBD1; abundance: few; v_gene: TRBV10-3; j_gene: TRBJ1-5; len: 15; CDR3nt: TGTGCCATCAGTCTAGACAGGGGAAACAATCAGCCCCAGCATTTT; CDR3aa: CAISLDRGNNQPQHF
d_gene: TRBD2; abundance: many; v_gene: TRBV12-3/TRBV12-4; j_gene: TRBJ2-3; len: 16; CDR3nt: TGTGCCAGCAGTTCCCCGGGACTAGCGGGAGCAGATACGCAGTATTTT; CDR3aa: CASSSPGLAGADTQYF
d_gene: NA; abundance: NA; v_gene: TRBV4-1; j_gene: TRBJ2-7; len: 12; CDR3nt: TGCGCCAGCAGCCAAGATACTAGCGAGCAGTACTTC; CDR3aa: CASSQDTSEQYF
d_gene: NA; abundance: many; v_gene: TRBV28; j_gene: TRBJ2-7; len: 11; CDR3nt: TGTGCCAGCAGCAGGGAGTACGAGCAGTACTTC; CDR3aa: CASSREYEQYF
d_gene: NA; abundance: few; v_gene: TRBV28; j_gene: TRBJ2-3; len: 11; CDR3nt: TGTGCCAGCAGTTTATCACTGGTACCGTATTTT; CDR3aa: CASSLSLVPYF
d_gene: NA; abundance: NA; v_gene: TRBV29-1; j_gene: TRBJ1-1; len: 14; CDR3nt: TGCAGCGTGTCGTTTTCGGTGACGAACACTGAAGCTTTCTTT; CDR3aa: CSVSFSVTNTEAFF
d_gene: TRBD1; abundance: many; v_gene: TRBV5-1; j_gene: TRBJ2-3; len: 13; CDR3nt: TGCGCCAGCGGGACAGGGGGCGCAGATACGCAGTATTTT; CDR3aa: CASGTGGADTQYF
d_gene: TRBD1; abundance: NA; v_gene: TRBV19; j_gene: TRBJ1-1; len: 16; CDR3nt: TGTGCCAGTAGTATCGGGGGGACAGGGATGAGGACTGAAGCTTTCTTT; CDR3aa: CASSIGGTGMRTEAFF
d_gene: NA; abundance: NA; v_gene: TRBV9; j_gene: TRBJ2-7; len: 13; CDR3nt: TGTGCCAGCAGCTCGGAGCGGTCCTACGAGCAGTACTTC; CDR3aa: CASSSERSYEQYF
d_gene: TRBD1; abundance: few; v_gene: TRBV5-1; j_gene: TRBJ2-1; len: 14; CDR3nt: TGCGCCAGCAGCGTCGGACAGGGTGTGGGTGAGCAGTTCTTC; CDR3aa: CASSVGQGVGEQFF
d_gene: TRBD2; abundance: NA; v_gene: TRBV3-1; j_gene: TRBJ2-3; len: 15; CDR3nt: TGTGCCACCGGACTAGCGGGGGTCTGGACAGATACGCAGTATTTT; CDR3aa: CATGLAGVWTDTQYF
d_gene: NA; abundance: NA; v_gene: TRBV10-3; j_gene: TRBJ2-5; len: 16; CDR3nt: TGTGCCATCAGGTACCGGGACGCCCGGTTCCAAGAGACCCAGTACTTC; CDR3aa: CAIRYRDARFQETQYF
d_gene: TRBD1; abundance: NA; v_gene: TRBV2; j_gene: TRBJ2-5; len: 13; CDR3nt: TGTGCCACCACGTGGACAGGGTACAATGAGCAGTACTTC; CDR3aa: CATTWTGYNEQYF
d_gene: NA; abundance: few; v_gene: TRBV5-1; j_gene: TRBJ2-2; len: 16; CDR3nt: TGCGCCAGCAGCCCAGGACGTCTATACAGGTTGGGGGAGCTGTTTTTT; CDR3aa: CASSPGRLYRLGELFF
d_gene: NA; abundance: NA; v_gene: TRBV28; j_gene: TRBJ1-3; len: 15; CDR3nt: TGTGCCAGCAGTTCCCCGGTGGGTCCTGGAAACACCATATATTTT; CDR3aa: CASSSPVGPGNTIYF
d_gene: NA; abundance: many; v_gene: TRBV29-1; j_gene: TRBJ2-5; len: 12; CDR3nt: TGCAGCGTTGAAGGTGTCGAGGAGACCCAGTACTTC; CDR3aa: CSVEGVEETQYF
d_gene: NA; abundance: few; v_gene: TRBV12-3/TRBV12-4; j_gene: TRBJ2-3; len: 16; CDR3nt: TGTGCCAGCAGTCCTTCTAGGGAACGTAGCACAGATACGCAGTATTTT; CDR3aa: CASSPSRERSTDTQYF
d_gene: TRBD1; abundance: many; v_gene: TRBV27; j_gene: TRBJ1-2; len: 14; CDR3nt: TGTGCCAGCTCAAGGACAGGGGGTTCTTATGGCTACACCTTC; CDR3aa: CASSRTGGSYGYTF
d_gene: TRBD2; abundance: NA; v_gene: TRBV7-2; j_gene: TRBJ2-7; len: 17; CDR3nt: TGTGCCAGCATCCACAGATTACCGGGACTAGCGGCCTACGAGCAGTACTTC; CDR3aa: CASIHRLPGLAAYEQYF
d_gene: TRBD2; abundance: few; v_gene: TRBV12-3/TRBV12-4; j_gene: TRBJ2-1; len: 17; CDR3nt: TGTGCCAGCAGTTTACGGCCTAGCGGGGGCTCCTACAATGAGCAGTTCTTC; CDR3aa: CASSLRPSGGSYNEQFF
d_gene: NA; abundance: NA; v_gene: TRBV2; j_gene: TRBJ2-5; len: 13; CDR3nt: TGTGCCAGCAGTGAAACAGGGCCAGAGACCCAGTACTTC; CDR3aa: CASSETGPETQYF
d_gene: NA; abundance: NA; v_gene: TRBV29-1; j_gene: TRBJ2-3; len: 14; CDR3nt: TGCAGCGTCCGAGCCGGGAGACGCACAGATACGCAGTATTTT; CDR3aa: CSVRAGRRTDTQYF
d_gene: NA; abundance: NA; v_gene: TRBV12-3/TRBV12-4; j_gene: TRBJ1-3; len: 13; CDR3nt: TGTGCCAGCAGTCCCCGAAGGGGTTACACCATATATTTT; CDR3aa: CASSPRRGYTIYF
d_gene: NA; abundance: NA; v_gene: TRBV20-1; j_gene: TRBJ1-5; len: 16; CDR3nt: TGCAGTGCTAGAGGTACCGTGGTGCCAATCAATCAGCCCCAGCATTTT; CDR3aa: CSARGTVVPINQPQHF
d_gene: NA; abundance: once; v_gene: TRBV25-1; j_gene: TRBJ2-2; len: 14; CDR3nt: TGTGCCAGCAAATCGGCAGGGCCCACCGGGGAGCTGTTTTTT; CDR3aa: CASKSAGPTGELFF
d_gene: NA; abundance: once; v_gene: TRBV9; j_gene: TRBJ2-5; len: 15; CDR3nt: TGTGCCAGCAGCGCCGGACAGGCGGGGAAAGTTCCCCAGTACTTC; CDR3aa: CASSAGQAGKVPQYF
d_gene: NA; abundance: NA; v_gene: TRBV7-8; j_gene: TRBJ1-4; len: 17; CDR3nt: TGTGCCAGCAGCTTAGTCGGGGGGCCCTCAACTAATGAAAAACTGTTTTTT; CDR3aa: CASSLVGGPSTNEKLFF
d_gene: NA; abundance: few; v_gene: TRBV20-1; j_gene: TRBJ1-5; len: 16; CDR3nt: TGCAGTGCTAGAGTCCCACCAGGGGACCTCAATCAGCCCCAGCATTTT; CDR3aa: CSARVPPGDLNQPQHF
d_gene: NA; abundance: few; v_gene: TRBV5-1; j_gene: TRBJ2-1; len: 13; CDR3nt: TGCGCCAGCACTAGCGAAGGTAACAATGAGCAGTTCTTC; CDR3aa: CASTSEGNNEQFF
d_gene: TRBD2; abundance: NA; v_gene: TRBV7-2; j_gene: TRBJ2-3; len: 16; CDR3nt: TGTGCCAGCAGTAGCGGGGGCCCCACTAGCACAGATACGCAGTATTTT; CDR3aa: CASSSGGPTSTDTQYF
d_gene: TRBD1; abundance: many; v_gene: TRBV2; j_gene: TRBJ2-7; len: 13; CDR3nt: TGTGCCAGCAGTGGGGACAGAGCCTACGAGCAGTACTTC; CDR3aa: CASSGDRAYEQYF
d_gene: TRBD1; abundance: few; v_gene: TRBV6-6; j_gene: TRBJ2-7; len: 14; CDR3nt: TGTGCCAGCACTAGGACAGGGGCGGCTGTCGAGCAGTACTTC; CDR3aa: CASTRTGAAVEQYF